These 26 T cell receptor beta chains came from one sample sequenced in a study of regulatory T cells in long-lasting Graves disease. The time point is: newly diagnosed GD, antithyroid drugs for less than 3 months. Construction of the TCR library relied on RNA isolated from PBMCs. Assembly of TCR beta libraries relied on iRepertoire HTBI primers together with Arm-PCR of CDR3 regions. TCRdb fed the multiplex PCR reads into MiXCR, producing one record per CDR3 protein. The table lists 400,000 to 500,000 distinct CDR3 sequences, roughly 15% of them singletons. In addition, the sample was reused for a study of T cells in Graves' hyperthyroidism and ophthalmopathy.

The material sequenced was peripheral blood mononuclear cells (PBMCs), taken at new diagnosis, from a patient treated with antithyroid drugs. Every receptor here comes from a woman in her forties with Graves disease.

This clonotype was observed many times. The J gene is TRBJ2-5, the V gene TRBV24-1; D call uncertain. Germline assignment: CDR1 KGHDR and CDR2 SFDVKD. The V end lost 10 bases, the J end lost 9 bases, and 17 bases lay between the germline ends. The CDR3 sequence is 12 residues long. CDR3 amino acids: CATQRGGGPQYF. CDR3 in DNA: TGTGCCACGCAACGAGGCGGCGGACCCCAGTACTTC.

J is TRBJ1-2 and V is TRBV4-2, with no clear D. Germline CDR1 and CDR2: LGHNA and YNFKEQ. This CDR3 is built from 15 residues. The V end was cut by 0 bases, the J end by 2 bases, with 10 bases between. The CDR3 reads CASSQDMGPNYGYTF. Here the CDR3 DNA reads TGTGCCAGCAGCCAAGACATGGGTCCGAACTATGGCTACACCTTC.

At least ten counts were recorded for this clonotype. The genes are TRBV12-5 and TRBJ2-2; tentatively, D is TRBD1 (6 bases). The CDR3 runs 15 residues. The germline V and J ends were trimmed by 5 bases and 3 bases, with 13 bases remaining between them. The germline gives CDR1 LGHNT, CDR2 FRNRAP. This CDR3 is CASGQQGFDTGELFF. CDR3 sequence (DNA): TGTGCTAGTGGTCAACAGGGCTTTGACACCGGGGAGCTGTTTTTT.

To note about this clonotype: A much larger clone is a single base away; this may be a read error. The V and J genes are TRBV24-1 and TRBJ2-5; D gene unclear. The CDR3 spans 15 residues. Germline CDR1 KGHDR, CDR2 SFDVKD. The V gene lost 8 bases and the J gene lost 11 bases, with 26 bases spanning the gap. CDR3 nucleotides: TGTGCCACCACCCCGGGCAGCAGCTCCTACAATGAGCAGTACTTC. Protein product: CATTPGSSSYNEQYF.

The chain is built from TRBV19 and TRBJ1-5; the D gene is possibly TRBD1 (5 bases). The CDR3 is 17 amino acids. Germline values: CDR1 LNHDA, CDR2 SQIVND (reference sequence). Deletions cut 6 bases from V and 1 base from J, with 19 bases between. DNA of the CDR3: TGTGCCAGTAGAAAATCGGGGCAGGGAGTGAGCAATCAGCCCCAGCATTTT. This translates into CASRKSGQGVSNQPQHF.

This clonotype appeared a few times. The chain links TRBV3-1 to TRBJ1-3, with TRBD1 as a possible D gene (5 bases). The germline gives CDR1 LGHDT, CDR2 YNNKEL (reference sequence). V was shortened by 1 base and J by 0 bases, with 16 bases between the two germline ends. The CDR3 sequence is 18 residues long. The CDR3 protein is CASSQAPFDRVSGNTIYF. The CDR3 region has the DNA TGTGCCAGCAGCCAAGCCCCTTTTGACAGAGTCTCTGGAAACACCATATATTTT. The full variable domain, its missing parts supplied by reference TRBV3-1 and TRBJ1-3, is DTAVSQTPKYLVTQMGNDKSIKCEQNLGHDTMYWYKQDSKKFLKIMFSYNNKELIINETVPNRFSPKSPDKAHLNLHINSLELGDSAVYFCASSQAPFDRVSGNTIYFGEGSWLTVV.

This clonotype was observed many times. The chain couples TRBV20-1 to TRBJ1-6; the match to TRBD1 covers 7 bases. V was clipped by 3 bases and J by 10 bases; unmatched bases: 9. Germline CDR1 and CDR2: DFQATT and SNEGSKA (reference sequence). This CDR3 is built from 14 residues. For the CDR3, the DNA is TGCAGTGCTAGGCAGACAGGGCCTGGATCACCCCTCCACTTT. Protein product: CSARQTGPGSPLHF.

This clonotype was detected many times. The V and J genes are TRBV11-2 and TRBJ2-7; 8 positions agree with TRBD1. With 1 base clipped from V and 0 bases from J, the junction kept 8 bases outside the gene matches. The CDR3 is 17 residues long. Germline V gene lookup returns CDR1 SGHAT and CDR2 FQNNGV. CDR3 DNA sequence: TGTGCCAGCAGCTTAGTTGGGATGGGGACAGGCTCCTACGAGCAGTACTTC. Translated, it gives CASSLVGMGTGSYEQYF. Full variable domain (outside the CDR3, taken from reference TRBV11-2 and TRBJ2-7): EAGVAQSPRYKIIEKRQSVAFWCNPISGHATLYWYQQILGQGPKLLIQFQNNGVVDDSQLPKDRFSAERLKGVDSTLKIQPAKLEDSAVYLCASSLVGMGTGSYEQYFGPGTRLTVT.

This clonotype was seen a handful of times. The genes are TRBV3-1 and TRBJ2-7; 9 nucleotides line up with TRBD2. V lost 0 bases, J lost 6 bases, and 9 bases stayed unmatched. CDR1 and CDR2 from the germline V gene are LGHDT and YNNKEL (reference sequence). CDR3 length: 16 residues. CDR3 region: CASSQEVGSGRSEQYF. The CDR3 bases are TGTGCCAGCAGCCAAGAGGTTGGTAGCGGGAGATCCGAGCAGTACTTC.

Ten or more counts support this clonotype. The chain carries TRBV6-2 or TRBV6-3 and TRBJ2-7, with D maybe TRBD1 (6 bases). V shed 5 bases and J shed 3 bases, with 11 bases lying between them. Germline V gene data show CDR1 as MNHEY and CDR2 as SVGEGT. CDR3 length: 13 residues. This CDR3 is CASSEQDSYEQYF. The CDR3 coding sequence is TGTGCCAGCAGTGAACAGGACAGCTACGAGCAGTACTTC.

The CDR3: CSVYITGANVLTF. In nucleotides, the CDR3 is TGCAGCGTCTATATAACTGGGGCCAACGTCCTGACTTTC. The V gene is TRBV29-1, the J gene TRBJ2-6; D not resolved. Germline CDR1 SQVTM, CDR2 ANQGSEA. V was shortened by 6 bases and J by 2 bases, with 8 bases between the two germline ends. There are 13 residues in the CDR3.

CDR3 bases: TGCAGTGCTAGAAGACCGGGGCCGAACTACGAGCAGTACTTC. Translated: CSARRPGPNYEQYF. The gene calls are TRBV20-1 and TRBJ2-3; D is tentatively TRBD1 or TRBD2 (5 bases each). The end of the DNA aligns better with TRBJ2-7, so the J call may be wrong. Germline-derived CDR1 and CDR2 are DFQATT and SNEGSKA (reference sequence). CDR3 length equals 14 residues.

This clonotype was counted many times. At one end, the junction sequence differs from germline, possibly due to a read error. V and J are TRBV13 and TRBJ1-5; the D is unclear. Per germline, CDR1 PRHDT and CDR2 FYEKMQ (reference sequence). The CDR3 is made up of 14 amino acids. This CDR3 is CASSPRGSDQPQHF. CDR3 bases: TGTGCCAGCAGCCCCCGGGGTAGCGATCAGCCCCAGCATTTT.

The genes are TRBV19 and TRBJ2-7; D unresolved. Germline CDR1 reads LNHDA; CDR2 reads SQIVND (reference sequence). Trimming removed 4 bases at V and 2 bases at J, with 15 bases between. The CDR3 has 15 amino acids. CDR3 sequence reads: CASSTNSLLPYEQYF. For the CDR3, the DNA is TGTGCCAGTAGTACCAACAGCCTCCTACCCTACGAGCAGTACTTC.

This clonotype was counted at least ten times. V and J are TRBV12-3 or TRBV12-4 and TRBJ2-3, with D uncertain. The CDR3 contains 13 residues. The V end lost 5 bases, the J end lost 2 bases, and 8 bases lay between the germline ends. The CDR3 reads CASSPAFTDTQYF. CDR3 in DNA: TGTGCCAGCAGTCCGGCCTTCACAGATACGCAGTATTTT.

This clonotype was counted many times. The rearrangement links TRBV12-5 to TRBJ2-1; D gene uncertain. Trimming removed 2 bases from V and 10 bases from J, with 24 bases in between. Germline V lookup: CDR1 LGHNT, CDR2 FRNRAP. The CDR3 length is 17 residues. Here the CDR3 reads CASGLSLGPLDMGEQFF. Written as DNA, the CDR3 is TGTGCTAGTGGTTTGAGTCTCGGGCCGCTAGATATGGGGGAGCAGTTCTTC.

This clonotype has a count of ten or more. This chain joins TRBV28 and TRBJ2-7; no firm D call. The V end lost 8 bases, the J end lost 4 bases, and 12 bases lay between the germline ends. The CDR3 covers 12 residues. The germline V gene encodes CDR1 MDHEN and CDR2 SYDVKM. CDR3: CASGRANYEQYF. CDR3 DNA sequence: TGTGCCAGCGGCCGGGCAAATTACGAGCAGTACTTC.

The sample holds a few counts of this clonotype. This chain links TRBV29-1 with TRBJ2-1, with D possibly matching TRBD2 (5 bases). This CDR3 comprises 14 residues. CDR1 and CDR2 (germline): SQVTM, ANQGSEA. Trimming took 6 bases from V and 1 from J, leaving 13 bases between them. The CDR3 spells CSVPSGSSYNEQFF. The CDR3 DNA reads TGCAGCGTACCCTCGGGGAGTTCCTACAATGAGCAGTTCTTC.

This clonotype was detected many times. The rearrangement links TRBV20-1 to TRBJ2-1, with 10 nucleotides matching TRBD2. Unmatched junction bases numbered 6, after V lost 6 bases and J lost 4 bases. This CDR3 has 14 amino acids. Germline V CDR1 and CDR2: DFQATT, SNEGSKA (reference sequence). DNA for the CDR3: TGCAGTGCCATACTAGCGGGGATTTACAATGAGCAGTTCTTC. Translation: CSAILAGIYNEQFF.

There are many counts of this clonotype. V usage is TRBV2 and J usage is TRBJ2-7; 8 positions agree with TRBD1. J lost 2 bases, V lost 7 bases, and 7 bases had no gene match. From germline, CDR1 is SNHLY and CDR2 FYNNEI. The CDR3 is made up of 14 amino acids. The CDR3 DNA is TGTGCCAGCATGGGACAGGCCACCACCTACGAGCAGTACTTC. It specifies CASMGQATTYEQYF.

The sample holds many counts of this clonotype. The J gene is TRBJ1-1, the V gene TRBV2; D gene ambiguous. This CDR3 region has 14 residues. Trimming took off 4 bases at V and 1 base at J, with 10 bases between the two ends. The germline V gene encodes CDR1 SNHLY and CDR2 FYNNEI. The CDR3 here is CASSVSFGNTEAFF. In DNA, the CDR3 is TGTGCCAGCAGTGTGTCCTTCGGGAACACTGAAGCTTTCTTT.

There are many counts of this clonotype. This chain connects TRBV13 to TRBJ2-7; the match to TRBD1 covers 8 bases. V lost 3 bases to trimming and J lost 5 bases; unmatched junction nucleotides: 6. The CDR3 has 14 residues. CDR1 and CDR2 from the germline V gene are PRHDT and FYEKMQ (reference sequence). CDR3: CASSLEETGDEQYF. The CDR3 DNA follows: TGTGCCAGCAGCTTGGAGGAGACAGGGGACGAGCAGTACTTC.

Here the CDR3 reads CASSQGTGGLDEQFF. CDR3 in DNA: TGCGCCAGCAGCCAGGGGACAGGGGGACTGGATGAGCAGTTCTTC. This rearrangement joins TRBV4-1 to TRBJ2-1, with 11 bases identical to TRBD1. The junction had 6 bases not matched to a gene; V was cut back by 3 bases and J by 8 bases. This CDR3 contains 15 residues. Germline loops: CDR1 MGHRA, CDR2 YSYEKL.

This clonotype was detected many times. The V gene is TRBV20-1, the J gene TRBJ2-7, with D possibly matching TRBD2 (5 bases). The CDR3 is 14 amino acids. Deletions cut 6 bases from V and 6 bases from J, with 21 bases between. Germline V gene lookup returns CDR1 DFQATT and CDR2 SNEGSKA (reference sequence). This chain's CDR3 is CSAARPGFDVEQYF. The CDR3 region has the DNA TGCAGTGCAGCCCGCCCGGGGTTCGACGTCGAGCAGTACTTC.

Ten or more counts support this clonotype. This chain connects TRBV11-2 to TRBJ2-7; TRBD1 might be the D (6 bases). This CDR3 is 14 amino acids long. The germline gives CDR1 SGHAT, CDR2 FQNNGV. The V gene lost 7 bases and the J gene lost 5 bases, with 18 bases spanning the gap. The CDR3 DNA is TGTGCCAGCACCAAAAGGGAACAGGGCCACGAGCAGTACTTC. It encodes CASTKREQGHEQYF.

This clonotype has ten or more counts. This chain uses TRBV28 with TRBJ2-1; 9 bases agree with TRBD2. This CDR3 spans 15 amino acids. The germline V gene encodes CDR1 MDHEN and CDR2 SYDVKM. V was pared by 5 bases and J by 6 bases, with 8 bases of the junction left unmatched. CDR3 nucleotide sequence: TGTGCCAGCAGTAAACTGGCGGGAGGGCTCAATGAGCAGTTCTTC. Its protein is CASSKLAGGLNEQFF.